The clone carrying this T cell receptor (beta chain) was picked up a small number of times. The target antigen is unknown. The donors, nominally healthy at sampling, likely had unrecorded immune exposures. This entry is derived from a study of cytomegalovirus exposure and HLA in healthy donors. CDR3 size: 16 residues. V gave up 0 bases and J gave up 6 bases; unmatched junction bases: 5. Per the germline V gene, CDR1 is SGHRS and CDR2 is YFSETQ. PCR primers comprised 60 Vbeta and 13 Jbeta primers. Method: immunoSEQ multiplex PCR; TCRdb's copy keeps in-frame clones and lacks some. This sample has more than 95,000 clones, with about 74% found just once. Findings of the study overall: In a later analysis, more than 15,000 TCR beta sequences were associated with HLA alleles at 0.05 false discovery rate.

The sequenced material came from PBMCs. V and J are TRBV5-1 and TRBJ2-1; 11 bases line up with TRBD2. This TCR came from a woman aged 50 to 65 in good health and CMV-seropositive. For the CDR3, the DNA is TGCGCCAGCAGCTTGGGCAATAGCGGGGGGGCCAATGAGCAGTTCTTC. Encoded protein: CASSLGNSGGANEQFF.